A single T cell receptor (beta chain) is shown here with its context. The CDR3 runs to 16 residues. V gave up 0 bases and J gave up 7 bases; unmatched junction bases: 7. Per germline, CDR1 SGDLS and CDR2 YYNGEE. Assay used: immunoSEQ multiplex PCR; TCRdb lists only in-frame clones, some missing. This table holds around 130,000 clones, roughly 85% found once. This sample is drawn from a study of T cell responses to AZD1222 COVID-19 vaccine. The gene calls are TRBV9 and TRBJ2-5; 12 bases match TRBD2. The sample here was peripheral blood, taken on day 0 of AZD1222 vaccination. The receptor comes from an adult in good health. Written as DNA, the CDR3 is TGTGCCAGCAGCGTAGGACTAGCGGGGGATCTCGGGACCCAGTACTTC. Its protein product is CASSVGLAGDLGTQYF.